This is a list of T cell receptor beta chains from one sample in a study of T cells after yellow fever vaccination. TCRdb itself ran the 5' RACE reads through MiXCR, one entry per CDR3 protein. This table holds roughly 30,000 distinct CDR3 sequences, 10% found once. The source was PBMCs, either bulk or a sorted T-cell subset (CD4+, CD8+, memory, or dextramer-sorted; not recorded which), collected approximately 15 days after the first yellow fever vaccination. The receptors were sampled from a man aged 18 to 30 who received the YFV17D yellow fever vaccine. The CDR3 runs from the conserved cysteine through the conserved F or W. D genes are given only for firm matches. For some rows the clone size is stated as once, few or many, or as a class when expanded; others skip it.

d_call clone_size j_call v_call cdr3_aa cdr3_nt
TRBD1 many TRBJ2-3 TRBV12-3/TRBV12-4 CASSPDRTSTDTQYF TGTGCCAGCAGTCCGGACAGGACAAGCACAGATACGCAGTATTTT
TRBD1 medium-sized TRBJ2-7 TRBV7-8 CASSLSSGTGNYEQYF TGTGCCAGCAGCTTGAGCTCCGGGACAGGGAACTACGAGCAGTACTTC
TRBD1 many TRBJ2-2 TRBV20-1 CSARDRGNTGELFF TGCAGTGCCCGGGACAGGGGCAACACCGGGGAGCTGTTTTTT
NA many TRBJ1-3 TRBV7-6 CASSQPLRSSGNTIYF TGTGCCAGCAGCCAGCCCCTGAGGTCTTCCGGAAACACCATATATTTT
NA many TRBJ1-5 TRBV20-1 CSALQGSRLGVPQHF TGCAGTGCGCTTCAGGGGTCGCGCCTGGGGGTCCCCCAGCATTTT
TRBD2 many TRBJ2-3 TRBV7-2 CASSSPEAGGTPYF TGTGCCAGCAGCTCCCCAGAGGCGGGGGGGACCCCGTATTTT
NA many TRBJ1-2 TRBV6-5 CASSYSRGRGYTF TGTGCCAGCAGTTACTCCAGGGGCCGTGGCTACACCTTC
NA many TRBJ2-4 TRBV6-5 CASSYSYRVGEAKNIQYF TGTGCCAGCAGTTACTCGTATCGGGTTGGGGAGGCCAAAAACATTCAGTACTTC
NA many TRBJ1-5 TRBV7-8 CASSPIRLLHTDYSNQPQHF TGTGCCAGCAGCCCGATACGCTTACTACACACGGATTATAGCAATCAGCCCCAGCATTTT
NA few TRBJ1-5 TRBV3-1 CASSQDRGNQPQHF TGTGCCAGCAGCCAAGACAGAGGGAATCAGCCCCAGCATTTT
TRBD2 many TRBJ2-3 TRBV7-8 CASSLQRGGRDTQYF TGTGCCAGCAGCTTACAGCGGGGGGGCCGAGATACGCAGTATTTT
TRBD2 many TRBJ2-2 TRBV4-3 CASSYSGGGTGELFF TGCGCCAGCAGTTATAGCGGGGGGGGAACCGGGGAGCTGTTTTTT
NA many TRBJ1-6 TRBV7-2 CASSVLTYNSPLHF TGTGCCAGCAGCGTTTTAACCTATAATTCACCCCTCCACTTT
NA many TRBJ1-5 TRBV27 CASSPIDSYSNQPQHF TGTGCCAGCAGTCCCATCGACAGTTATAGCAATCAGCCCCAGCATTTT
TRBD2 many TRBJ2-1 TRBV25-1 CASSESRLAGGHEQFF TGTGCCAGCAGTGAATCTCGCCTAGCGGGGGGCCATGAGCAGTTCTTC
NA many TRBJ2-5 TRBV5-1 CASSLVGPGETQYF TGCGCCAGCAGCTTGGTGGGGCCGGGGGAGACCCAGTACTTC
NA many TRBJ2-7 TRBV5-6 CASSLAYSSDSYEQYF TGTGCCAGCAGCTTGGCGTACTCTTCGGATTCCTACGAGCAGTACTTC
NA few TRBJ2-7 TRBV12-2 CASRLPGQGYEQYF TGTGCAAGTCGCTTACCCGGACAGGGCTACGAGCAGTACTTC
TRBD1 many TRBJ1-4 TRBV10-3 CAISRDRKDEKLFF TGTGCCATCAGCCGGGACAGGAAAGATGAAAAACTGTTTTTT
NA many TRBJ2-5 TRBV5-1 CASSLGGGEETQYF TGCGCCAGCAGCTTGGGGGGGGGCGAAGAGACCCAGTACTTC
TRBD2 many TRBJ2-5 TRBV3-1 CASSLPWGGPETQYF TGTGCCAGCAGCCTCCCATGGGGAGGGCCTGAGACCCAGTACTTC
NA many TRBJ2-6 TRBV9 CASSLRGPSSGANVLTF TGTGCCAGCAGCCTACGTGGTCCCTCCTCTGGGGCCAACGTCCTGACTTTC
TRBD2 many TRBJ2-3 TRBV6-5 CASSWKSGTGDTQYF TGTGCCAGCAGTTGGAAAAGCGGGACCGGAGATACGCAGTATTTT
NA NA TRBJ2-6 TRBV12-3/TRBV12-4 CASSPPAAGANVLTF TGTGCCAGCAGTCCCCCGGCCGCTGGGGCCAACGTCCTGACTTTC
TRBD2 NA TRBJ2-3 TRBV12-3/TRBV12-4 CASSRDWASGGATDTQYF TGTGCCAGCAGTCGCGACTGGGCTAGCGGGGGGGCTACAGATACGCAGTATTTT
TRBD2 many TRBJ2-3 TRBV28 CASSPPGLAIDTQYF TGTGCCAGCAGTCCCCCGGGACTAGCGATAGATACGCAGTATTTT
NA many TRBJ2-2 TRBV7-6 CASSGTGGELFF TGTGCCAGCAGTGGAACCGGCGGGGAGCTGTTTTTT
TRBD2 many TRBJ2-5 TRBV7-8 CASSLGVGGYQETQYF TGTGCCAGCAGCTTAGGGGTGGGGGGGTACCAAGAGACCCAGTACTTC
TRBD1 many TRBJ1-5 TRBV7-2 CASSLRQGDQPQHF TGTGCCAGCAGCCTCCGACAGGGCGATCAGCCCCAGCATTTT
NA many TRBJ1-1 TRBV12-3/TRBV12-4 CASSLSLNTEAFF TGTGCCAGCAGTTTATCGCTGAACACTGAAGCTTTCTTT
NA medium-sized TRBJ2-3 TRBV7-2 CASSSTRVGDTQYF TGTGCCAGCAGCTCGACCAGGGTCGGAGATACGCAGTATTTT
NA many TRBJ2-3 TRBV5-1 CASSLLSGSTDTQYF TGCGCCAGCAGCCTCCTGTCGGGGTCGACAGATACGCAGTATTTT
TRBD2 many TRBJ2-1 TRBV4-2 CASSPLAGGYNEQFF TGTGCCAGCAGCCCTTTAGCGGGGGGATACAATGAGCAGTTCTTC
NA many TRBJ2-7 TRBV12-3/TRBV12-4 CASSREGGSTEQYF TGTGCCAGCAGTAGAGAGGGGGGAAGCACGGAGCAGTACTTC
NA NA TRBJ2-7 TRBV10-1 CASSESGQFYEQYF TGCGCCAGCAGTGAGTCAGGGCAGTTCTACGAGCAGTACTTC
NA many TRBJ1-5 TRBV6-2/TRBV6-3 CASSWFRGVNQPQHF TGTGCCAGCAGTTGGTTTAGGGGCGTCAATCAGCCCCAGCATTTT
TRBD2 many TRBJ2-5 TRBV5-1 CASSLEASGGASLETQYF TGCGCCAGCAGCTTGGAGGCTAGCGGGGGGGCCTCGTTAGAGACCCAGTACTTC
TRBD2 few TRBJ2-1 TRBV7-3 CASSWTSGGAGEQFF TGTGCCAGCAGCTGGACTAGCGGGGGGGCGGGTGAGCAGTTCTTC